A selection of T cell receptor beta chains follows, all from one sample in a study of neoadjuvant nivolumab and ipilimumab in lung cancer. TCRdb's copy holds only in-frame clones and misses some; the assay was immunoSEQ multiplex PCR. The table shows about 1,900 clones, with approximately 85% occurring only once. Sequencing used adjacent normal lung tissue, obtained after neoadjuvant nivolumab, alone or with ipilimumab, at or shortly before surgery. Receptor source: an adult with non-small cell lung cancer. Each CDR3 is given with its conserved first and last residue. D genes are given only for firm matches. Not all rows give a size; the values are once, few, many and, for expanded clones, a class.

d_call	cdr3_length	clone_size	v_call	j_call	cdr3_aa	cdr3_nt
TRBD2	17	NA	TRBV5-1	TRBJ2-7	CASSKSSGGLSFDEQYF	TGCGCCAGCAGCAAATCTAGCGGGGGGTTGTCGTTTGACGAGCAGTACTTC
TRBD1	14	NA	TRBV30	TRBJ2-5	CAWSRTGDAETQYF	TGTGCCTGGAGTCGCACAGGGGATGCAGAGACCCAGTACTTC
TRBD1	15	NA	TRBV28	TRBJ1-1	CASSLPFTRTGVAFF	TGTGCCAGCAGTTTACCCTTTACCCGGACAGGGGTCGCTTTCTTT
NA	13	NA	TRBV10-1	TRBJ2-1	CARRGYGFNEQFF	TGCGCCAGGAGGGGTTATGGGTTCAATGAGCAGTTCTTC
NA	18	NA	TRBV11-2	TRBJ2-6	CASSSGPWALSGANVLTF	TGTGCCAGCAGCTCGGGCCCCTGGGCCCTCTCTGGGGCCAACGTCCTGACTTTC
NA	14	NA	TRBV30	TRBJ1-2	CAWSLEQGSYGYTF	TGTGCCTGGTCTCTTGAACAGGGTTCTTATGGCTACACCTTC
NA	14	NA	TRBV5-4	TRBJ1-2	CASSLGSRMYGYTF	TGTGCCAGCAGCTTGGGCAGCAGGATGTATGGCTACACCTTC
TRBD2	16	NA	TRBV11-1	TRBJ2-5	CASSVRDSGRGETQYF	TGTGCCAGCAGCGTCCGGGACTCTGGGAGGGGAGAGACCCAGTACTTC
NA	15	NA	TRBV2	TRBJ2-7	CASSNFLRAKYEQYF	TGTGCCAGCAGTAACTTTCTCCGGGCCAAGTACGAGCAGTACTTC
NA	16	NA	TRBV5-6	TRBJ1-1	CASSFNPGHMNTEAFF	TGTGCCAGCAGCTTCAATCCGGGACATATGAACACTGAAGCTTTCTTT
NA	12	NA	TRBV9	TRBJ2-1	CASSGYGLHQFF	TGTGCCAGCAGCGGCTACGGACTACATCAGTTCTTC
TRBD2	16	few	TRBV4-2	TRBJ2-3	CASSQEGASGSDTQYF	TGTGCCAGCAGCCAAGAAGGGGCTAGCGGGAGTGATACGCAGTATTTT
TRBD1	13	NA	TRBV28	TRBJ1-2	CASSPDRDRGYTF	TGTGCCAGCAGCCCCGACAGGGATCGGGGCTACACCTTC
TRBD1	14	NA	TRBV5-1	TRBJ1-3	CASSLQGAGNTIYF	TGCGCCAGCAGCTTGCAGGGGGCTGGAAACACCATATATTTT
TRBD2	15	NA	TRBV2	TRBJ2-5	CASRLTSGSAETQYF	TGTGCCAGCCGCCTGACTAGCGGGAGTGCAGAGACCCAGTACTTC
TRBD1	16	NA	TRBV19	TRBJ1-1	CASSSGTGGLGTEAFF	TGTGCCAGTAGTTCCGGGACAGGGGGCTTGGGCACTGAAGCTTTCTTT
NA	16	once	TRBV7-7	TRBJ1-5	CASSSLRQFSNQPQHF	TGTGCCAGCAGCTCGCTAAGACAGTTTAGCAATCAGCCCCAGCATTTT
TRBD2	19	NA	TRBV5-1	TRBJ2-5	CASSTGTSGSVGYQETQYF	TGCGCCAGCAGCACCGGGACTAGCGGGAGTGTGGGGTACCAAGAGACCCAGTACTTC
NA	15	NA	TRBV7-2	TRBJ2-7	CASSSPGTLSYEQYF	TGTGCCAGCAGCTCACCCGGGACCCTCTCCTACGAGCAGTACTTC
TRBD2	15	NA	TRBV6-4	TRBJ2-3	CASSERLAGGDTQYF	TGTGCCAGCAGTGAGCGGCTAGCGGGAGGAGATACGCAGTATTTT
TRBD1	15	NA	TRBV9	TRBJ2-2	CASSPGTGNTGELFF	TGTGCCAGCAGCCCGGGGACAGGTAACACCGGGGAGCTGTTTTTT
TRBD1	14	NA	TRBV6-6	TRBJ2-7	CASRQGQSSYEQYF	TGTGCCAGCAGGCAGGGACAGTCCTCCTACGAGCAGTACTTC
NA	15	NA	TRBV4-3	TRBJ2-7	CASSQGVTRAYEQYF	TGCGCCAGCAGCCAAGGGGTCACGAGAGCCTACGAGCAGTACTTC
TRBD2	16	once	TRBV5-1	TRBJ2-3	CASSLEAGGPGDTQYF	TGCGCCAGCAGCTTGGAGGCGGGAGGGCCTGGAGATACGCAGTATTTT
NA	16	NA	TRBV21-1	TRBJ1-1	CASSNLLATIRTEAFF	TGTGCCAGCAGTAACCTTTTAGCCACAATTCGCACTGAAGCTTTCTTT
TRBD2	15	few	TRBV27	TRBJ2-7	CASSLSGRGDYEQYF	TGTGCCAGCAGTTTATCAGGGCGGGGGGACTACGAGCAGTACTTC
NA	15	NA	TRBV5-5	TRBJ1-5	CASMGGVTNNQPQHF	TGTGCCAGCATGGGAGGGGTTACCAACAATCAGCCCCAGCATTTT
NA	14	NA	TRBV4-3	TRBJ1-5	CASSQGEGGQPQHF	TGCGCCAGCAGCCAAGGGGAGGGTGGGCAGCCCCAGCATTTT
NA	18	NA	TRBV5-6	TRBJ1-2	CASSLSGQANRYNYGYTF	TGTGCCAGCAGCTTGTCCGGCCAGGCCAACAGATATAACTATGGCTACACCTTC
TRBD2	16	NA	TRBV7-8	TRBJ2-2	CASSPFMREDTGELFF	TGTGCCAGCAGCCCATTCATGCGGGAGGACACCGGGGAGCTGTTTTTT
NA	15	NA	TRBV11-2	TRBJ2-7	CASSPLLAASYEQYF	TGTGCCAGCAGCCCATTATTAGCGGCTTCCTACGAGCAGTACTTC
NA	15	NA	TRBV7-9	TRBJ2-7	CASSLVVAATYEQYF	TGTGCCAGCAGCTTAGTGGTAGCGGCGACCTACGAGCAGTACTTC
NA	14	NA	TRBV2	TRBJ1-5	CASTGGEPNQPQHF	TGTGCCAGCACGGGGGGAGAGCCCAATCAGCCCCAGCATTTT
NA	12	NA	TRBV4-3	TRBJ2-5	CASSLGKETQYF	TGCGCCAGCAGCCTCGGCAAAGAGACCCAGTACTTC
NA	14	NA	TRBV7-8	TRBJ2-2	CASSPSGNTGELFF	TGTGCCAGCAGCCCAAGCGGGAACACCGGGGAGCTGTTTTTT
NA	16	few	TRBV5-1	TRBJ2-5	CASSFQERGLQETQYF	TGCGCCAGCAGCTTTCAGGAACGGGGCCTACAAGAGACCCAGTACTTC
TRBD1	14	NA	TRBV10-3	TRBJ1-2	CAISEEGALYGYTF	TGTGCCATCAGTGAAGAGGGGGCTTTGTATGGCTACACCTTC
NA	14	NA	TRBV18	TRBJ2-1	CASSPGGVDNEQFF	TGTGCCAGCTCACCAGGCGGGGTAGACAATGAGCAGTTCTTC
TRBD1	14	NA	TRBV5-5	TRBJ1-2	CASRSPGQGGGYTF	TGTGCCAGCAGAAGCCCGGGACAGGGGGGTGGCTACACCTTC
NA	11	NA	TRBV28	TRBJ2-5	CASSIQETQYF	TGTGCCAGCAGTATCCAAGAGACCCAGTACTTC
NA	11	NA	TRBV20-1	TRBJ1-2	CSARRDYGYTF	TGCAGTGCTAGGCGGGACTATGGCTACACCTTC
NA	13	NA	TRBV14	TRBJ2-7	CASRADSYYEQYF	TGTGCCAGCAGGGCAGACAGCTACTACGAGCAGTACTTC
TRBD2	16	NA	TRBV2	TRBJ2-7	CASSEVPLAGVGEQYF	TGTGCCAGCAGTGAAGTCCCCCTAGCGGGAGTAGGCGAGCAGTACTTC
TRBD2	15	NA	TRBV27	TRBJ2-3	CASCWGGPNTDTQYF	TGTGCCAGCTGCTGGGGGGGACCCAACACAGATACGCAGTATTTT
NA	16	NA	TRBV6-5	TRBJ2-7	CASSYPRDAGDSEQYF	TGTGCCAGCAGTTATCCGAGGGACGCCGGGGATAGCGAGCAGTACTTC
NA	19	NA	TRBV12-2	TRBJ2-2	CASRLAVRGGRTSTGELFF	TGTGCAAGTCGCTTAGCGGTCAGGGGGGGTCGGACCTCCACCGGGGAGCTGTTTTTT
TRBD1	14	NA	TRBV5-4	TRBJ2-7	CASSPGTAIYEQYF	TGTGCCAGCAGTCCCGGGACAGCGATCTACGAGCAGTACTTC
TRBD2	15	NA	TRBV6-5	TRBJ2-7	CASSIGLAGVGEQYF	TGTGCCAGCAGTATAGGACTAGCGGGAGTCGGCGAGCAGTACTTC
TRBD2	14	NA	TRBV9	TRBJ2-7	CASSVTGRAFEQYF	TGTGCCAGCAGCGTAACCGGGAGGGCCTTCGAGCAGTACTTC
NA	14	once	TRBV28	TRBJ2-7	CASSLQHSSYEQYF	TGTGCCAGCAGTTTGCAGCACAGCTCCTACGAGCAGTACTTC
NA	14	NA	TRBV7-2	TRBJ2-7	CASSLAGGLYEQYF	TGTGCCAGCAGCTTAGCGGGAGGATTGTACGAGCAGTACTTC